This T cell receptor beta chain was recorded in a study of neoadjuvant anti-PD-1 for oral cavity cancer. Study-wide findings and caveats: After neoadjuvant nivolumab, PBMC T cell clonality was significantly higher in non-responders than responders.

Time point indicated: after neoadjuvant nivolumab, at surgical resection. Germline V lookup: CDR1 MNHEY, CDR2 SVGAGI. V was shortened by 3 bases and J by 1 base, with 12 bases between the two germline ends. CDR3 length equals 15 residues. Note on this clone: Its target is unknown.

Only in-frame clones appear in the TCRdb table, and some are missing; sequencing was by immunoSEQ multiplex PCR. The table records about 72,000 clones, 70% to 90% of them present only once. This clonotype was sampled from a person aged 35-79 years with oral cavity squamous cell carcinoma. The chain has TRBV6-5 and TRBJ2-5; D not resolved. The starting material was PBMCs, obtained after nivolumab (anti-PD-1) treatment. The CDR3 DNA reads as TGTGCCAGCAGTTATGCCCACGGTATCCAAGAGACCCAGTACTTC. It yields the protein CASSYAHGIQETQYF.